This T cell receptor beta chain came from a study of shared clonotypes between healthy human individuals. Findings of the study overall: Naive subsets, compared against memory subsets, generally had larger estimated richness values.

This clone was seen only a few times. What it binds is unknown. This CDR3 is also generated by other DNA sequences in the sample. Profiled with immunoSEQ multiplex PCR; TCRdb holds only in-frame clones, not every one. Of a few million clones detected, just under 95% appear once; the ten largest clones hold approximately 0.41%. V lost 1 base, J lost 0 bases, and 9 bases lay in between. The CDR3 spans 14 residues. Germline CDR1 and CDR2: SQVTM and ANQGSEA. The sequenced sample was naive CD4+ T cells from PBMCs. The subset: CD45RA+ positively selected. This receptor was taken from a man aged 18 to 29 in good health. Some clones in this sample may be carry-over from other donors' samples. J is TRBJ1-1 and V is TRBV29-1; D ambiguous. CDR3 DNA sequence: TGCAGCGTTGAAGGGCGAGTGATGAACACTGAAGCTTTCTTT. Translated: CSVEGRVMNTEAFF.